This entry lists 7 T cell receptor beta chains sequenced from one sample in a study of tumor-infiltrating lymphocytes in primary liver carcinoma. Unsorted bulk tissue, roughly 20-32 mg of it, served as the source for co-extraction of RNA and DNA. The input was about 500 ng total RNA; TCR beta cDNA was made from it with a constant-region primer. Modified slightly, ARM-PCR produced TCR beta libraries over three nested multiplex PCR rounds. Primers for the first two PCR rounds were TRBV1-TRBV30 forward primers and a C-beta reverse primer (about 9 cycles per round). A single record per CDR3 protein comes from TCRdb applying MiXCR to the multiplex PCR reads. The profile shows 85,000 to 100,000 distinct CDR3 sequences, 68% of them singletons. The sequencing sample was made of tumor-adjacent normal liver tissue. These TCRs come from a man aged 35 to 55 with primary liver carcinoma and hepatitis B virus infection.

As for this clonotype: Given the absence of the conserved phenylalanine or tryptophan at the CDR3 end, a read error is likely. The DNA is left out, because the CDR3 cannot be placed on it with certainty; the CDR3 is given as TCRdb lists it. This chain links TRBV11-2 with TRBJ1-2; the table gives TRBD1 as D, unverified against the DNA. CDR1 and CDR2 (germline): SGHAT, FQNNGV. The CDR3 region is 14 residues in length, termini included. CDR3 residues: CASSQMTGMAGYAI.

Points on this clonotype: Mismatch with germline at one junction end may stem from a read error. This chain links TRBV12-3 or TRBV12-4 with TRBJ2-7; 11 nucleotides align to TRBD2. The CDR3 has 15 amino acids. CDR3 sequence: CASSLSTSGIYEQYF. The CDR3 nucleotides read TGTGCCAGTAGTTTATCGACTAGCGGGATATACGAGCAGTACTTC.

On this clonotype itself: The junction departs from the called germline gene at one end, perhaps through a read error. This rearrangement joins TRBV29-1 to TRBJ2-5, with D possibly being TRBD1 or TRBD2 (5 bases each). CDR1 SQVTM and CDR2 ANQGSEA come from the germline V gene. This CDR3 has 10 amino acids. The CDR3: CSIEGETQYF. In nucleotides, the CDR3 is TGCAGCATTGAAGGGGAGACCCAGTACTTT.

Details on this clonotype: The CDR3 does not end in the conserved phenylalanine or tryptophan, so this is likely a read error. V is TRBV29-1 and J is TRBJ2-1, with 7 positions matching TRBD2. This CDR3 region has 11 residues. Germline V gene sequence: CDR1 SQVTM, CDR2 ANQGSEA. V shed 7 bases, J shed 11 bases, and the junction held 8 bases outside the gene matches. CDR3 residues: CSAPTGGQQFL. CDR3 DNA sequence: TGCAGCGCCCCCACGGGGGGTCAGCAGTTCCTC.

This clonotype was seen only a few times. The chain joins TRBV11-3 to TRBJ2-1; 9 bases map to TRBD2. Germline CDR1 is SGHNT and CDR2 is YENEEA. The CDR3 has 16 amino acids. V was pared by 5 bases and J by 7 bases, with 12 bases of the junction left unmatched. CDR3 amino acids: CASSLDSGSGHNEQFF. Written as DNA, the CDR3 is TGTGCCAGCAGCCTCGATAGCGGGAGCGGGCATAATGAGCAGTTCTTC. Looking up the rest from reference TRBV11-3 and TRBJ2-1 gives the full variable domain: EAGVVQSPRYKIIEKKQPVAFWCNPISGHNTLYWYLQNLGQGPELLIRYENEEAVDDSQLPKDRFSAERLKGVDSTLKIQPAELGDSAVYLCASSLDSGSGHNEQFFGPGTRLTVL.

The V and J genes are TRBV29-1 and TRBJ2-7; TRBD2 aligns across 10 bases. The CDR3 extends over 15 amino acids. Germline CDR1 and CDR2: SQVTM and ANQGSEA. The CDR3 loop reads CSLELQREGPYEQYF. The DNA of the CDR3 is TGCAGTCTTGAGTTGCAGCGGGAGGGCCCTTACGAGCAGTACTTC.

The sample holds one count of this clonotype. An end of the junction differs from the germline gene, which may be a read error. The genes are TRBV11-2 and TRBJ2-1, with D tentatively TRBD2 (5 bases). Germline CDR1 and CDR2: SGHAT and FQNNGV. The CDR3 runs to 13 residues. The CDR3, as DNA: TGTGCCAGCAGCCTAGAGGTGGGAGCTGAGCGGCTCTTC. Protein product: CASSLEVGAERLF.